A selection of T cell receptor beta chains follows, all from one sample in a study of blood T cell repertoires in COVID-19. Generated by immunoSEQ multiplex PCR, the TCRdb table keeps only in-frame clones and is missing some. The data hold 110,000 or so clones, with about 85% observed a single time. Sequencing was carried out using peripheral blood. The source of these receptors is a human donor in a cohort sampled during active COVID-19. Each CDR3 is given with its conserved first and last residue. Each record gives: J gene, D gene, V gene, clone size, CDR3 protein, CDR3 DNA. The D gene is left open where the match is weak. Clone sizes are given selectively: once, few, many, or a class where the clone is expanded.

j_call: TRBJ2-3
d_call: TRBD2
v_call: TRBV6-5
clone_size: .
cdr3_aa: CASRRAGIGTDTQYF
cdr3_nt: TGTGCCAGCAGGAGAGCGGGGATAGGCACAGATACGCAGTATTTT

j_call: TRBJ1-2
d_call: TRBD1
v_call: TRBV6-5
clone_size: .
cdr3_aa: CASRWDRGNYGYTF
cdr3_nt: TGTGCCAGCAGGTGGGACAGGGGAAACTATGGCTACACCTTC

j_call: TRBJ1-2
d_call: TRBD1
v_call: TRBV11-2
clone_size: .
cdr3_aa: CASSSIRGPAGNGYTF
cdr3_nt: TGTGCCAGCAGCTCAATCAGGGGGCCCGCGGGAAATGGCTACACCTTC

j_call: TRBJ2-3
d_call: .
v_call: TRBV5-1
clone_size: once
cdr3_aa: CASSLAGEGYGTQYF
cdr3_nt: TGCGCCAGCAGCTTGGCGGGGGAAGGCTATGGTACGCAGTATTTT

j_call: TRBJ2-5
d_call: TRBD2
v_call: TRBV5-6
clone_size: .
cdr3_aa: CASSRPGLAGGFPQETQYF
cdr3_nt: TGTGCCAGCAGCCGCCCCGGACTAGCGGGAGGTTTCCCACAAGAGACCCAGTACTTC

j_call: TRBJ2-7
d_call: .
v_call: TRBV28
clone_size: .
cdr3_aa: CASLENYEQYF
cdr3_nt: TGTGCCAGCTTGGAGAACTACGAGCAGTACTTC

j_call: TRBJ1-2
d_call: .
v_call: TRBV29-1
clone_size: .
cdr3_aa: CSVERGTGSYGYTF
cdr3_nt: TGCAGCGTTGAACGTGGCACGGGATCCTATGGCTATACCTTC

j_call: TRBJ1-4
d_call: .
v_call: TRBV29-1
clone_size: once
cdr3_aa: CSVEIGGPVSEKLFF
cdr3_nt: TGCAGCGTCGAAATCGGAGGGCCTGTATCTGAAAAACTGTTTTTT

j_call: TRBJ1-1
d_call: TRBD1
v_call: TRBV6-1
clone_size: .
cdr3_aa: CASSAGGKTVNTEAFF
cdr3_nt: TGTGCCAGCAGTGCAGGGGGAAAAACCGTGAACACTGAAGCTTTCTTT

j_call: TRBJ1-1
d_call: .
v_call: TRBV19
clone_size: .
cdr3_aa: CASTRGREGTEAFF
cdr3_nt: TGTGCCAGTACCCGTGGCAGGGAAGGCACTGAAGCTTTCTTT

j_call: TRBJ2-1
d_call: TRBD2
v_call: TRBV3-1/TRBV3-2
clone_size: .
cdr3_aa: CASSPELLAGADNEQFF
cdr3_nt: TGTGCCAGCAGCCCCGAGCTTTTAGCGGGGGCCGACAATGAGCAGTTCTTC

j_call: TRBJ2-3
d_call: .
v_call: TRBV3-1/TRBV3-2
clone_size: .
cdr3_aa: CASSQLGGARTDTQYF
cdr3_nt: TGTGCCAGCAGCCAACTTGGGGGGGCTCGGACAGATACGCAGTATTTT

j_call: TRBJ1-2
d_call: .
v_call: TRBV29-1
clone_size: .
cdr3_aa: CSVGSGFAYGYTF
cdr3_nt: TGCAGCGTTGGTTCAGGGTTTGCCTATGGCTACACCTTC

j_call: TRBJ2-7
d_call: TRBD1
v_call: TRBV3-1/TRBV3-2
clone_size: .
cdr3_aa: CASSQSDRGLTYEQYF
cdr3_nt: TGTGCCAGCAGCCAATCCGACAGGGGGCTCACCTACGAGCAGTACTTC

j_call: TRBJ2-5
d_call: TRBD2
v_call: TRBV28
clone_size: .
cdr3_aa: CASGGLAAAGETQYF
cdr3_nt: TGTGCCAGCGGCGGTCTAGCGGCCGCCGGGGAGACCCAGTACTTC

j_call: TRBJ2-5
d_call: .
v_call: TRBV30
clone_size: .
cdr3_aa: CAWSAGGGETQYF
cdr3_nt: TGTGCCTGGAGTGCGGGGGGCGGTGAGACCCAGTACTTC

j_call: TRBJ1-2
d_call: .
v_call: TRBV7-9
clone_size: .
cdr3_aa: CASTRTAYGYTF
cdr3_nt: TGTGCCAGCACCCGGACAGCATATGGCTACACCTTC

j_call: TRBJ1-2
d_call: .
v_call: TRBV3-1/TRBV3-2
clone_size: .
cdr3_aa: CASSHDHVRGFNYGYTF
cdr3_nt: TGTGCCAGCAGCCATGACCATGTGAGGGGGTTTAACTATGGCTACACCTTC

j_call: TRBJ2-1
d_call: .
v_call: TRBV27
clone_size: .
cdr3_aa: CASSLSGWSSYNEQFF
cdr3_nt: TGTGCCAGCAGTTTATCAGGCTGGAGCTCCTACAATGAGCAGTTCTTC

j_call: TRBJ2-1
d_call: .
v_call: TRBV11-2
clone_size: .
cdr3_aa: CASSARTAGFDEQFF
cdr3_nt: TGTGCCAGCAGCGCCCGAACCGCGGGGTTCGATGAGCAGTTCTTC

j_call: TRBJ1-6
d_call: TRBD1
v_call: TRBV5-1
clone_size: few
cdr3_aa: CASSLDGQGPNSPLHF
cdr3_nt: TGCGCCAGCAGCTTGGACGGACAGGGCCCTAATTCACCCCTCCACTTT

j_call: TRBJ2-3
d_call: TRBD2
v_call: TRBV19
clone_size: .
cdr3_aa: CASSFSGGFDTQYF
cdr3_nt: TGTGCCAGTAGTTTTAGCGGGGGGTTTGATACGCAGTATTTT

j_call: TRBJ2-3
d_call: .
v_call: TRBV19
clone_size: .
cdr3_aa: CASSFRVVNTDTQYF
cdr3_nt: TGTGCCAGTAGTTTCAGGGTGGTAAACACAGATACGCAGTATTTT

j_call: TRBJ1-1
d_call: .
v_call: TRBV28
clone_size: .
cdr3_aa: CASSLRGTSNTEAFF
cdr3_nt: TGTGCCAGCAGTTTAAGGGGCACCTCGAACACTGAAGCTTTCTTT

j_call: TRBJ2-7
d_call: .
v_call: TRBV19
clone_size: .
cdr3_aa: CAVSGGGDEQYF
cdr3_nt: TGTGCCGTCTCGGGGGGCGGAGACGAGCAGTACTTC

j_call: TRBJ1-1
d_call: .
v_call: TRBV24-1
clone_size: .
cdr3_aa: CATSETTGRGTEAFF
cdr3_nt: TGTGCCACCAGTGAGACGACAGGAAGGGGCACTGAAGCTTTCTTT

j_call: TRBJ1-4
d_call: .
v_call: TRBV7-2
clone_size: .
cdr3_aa: CASSLGGVEEKLFF
cdr3_nt: TGTGCCAGCAGCTTAGGCGGCGTGGAAGAAAAACTGTTTTTT

j_call: TRBJ2-7
d_call: TRBD1
v_call: TRBV28
clone_size: .
cdr3_aa: CASSTGTGFYEQYF
cdr3_nt: TGTGCCAGCAGCACCGGGACAGGGTTCTACGAGCAGTACTTC

j_call: TRBJ2-3
d_call: .
v_call: TRBV5-1
clone_size: .
cdr3_aa: CASSQRQGTDTQYF
cdr3_nt: TGCGCCAGCAGCCAGAGACAGGGCACAGATACGCAGTATTTT

j_call: TRBJ1-1
d_call: .
v_call: TRBV28
clone_size: .
cdr3_aa: CASRGGRWLNTEAFF
cdr3_nt: TGTGCCAGCAGGGGAGGGAGATGGTTAAACACTGAAGCTTTCTTT

j_call: TRBJ1-6
d_call: .
v_call: TRBV27
clone_size: .
cdr3_aa: CASSLLDSSYNSPLHF
cdr3_nt: TGTGCCAGCAGTTTATTGGACAGCTCCTATAATTCACCCCTCCACTTT

j_call: TRBJ1-4
d_call: TRBD1
v_call: TRBV18
clone_size: .
cdr3_aa: CASSSDRGSNEKLFF
cdr3_nt: TGTGCCAGCTCGTCAGACAGGGGTTCTAATGAAAAACTGTTTTTT

j_call: TRBJ1-1
d_call: .
v_call: TRBV30
clone_size: once
cdr3_aa: CAWSVDRNTEAFF
cdr3_nt: TGTGCCTGGAGTGTAGACAGGAACACTGAAGCTTTCTTT

j_call: TRBJ2-3
d_call: .
v_call: TRBV5-5
clone_size: .
cdr3_aa: CASSLFEDTQYF
cdr3_nt: TGTGCCAGCAGCTTGTTCGAGGATACGCAGTATTTT

j_call: TRBJ2-5
d_call: TRBD2
v_call: TRBV11-3
clone_size: .
cdr3_aa: CASSRGTSGKETQYF
cdr3_nt: TGTGCCAGCAGCAGAGGGACTAGCGGGAAAGAGACCCAGTACTTC

j_call: TRBJ2-5
d_call: TRBD2
v_call: TRBV15
clone_size: .
cdr3_aa: CATSNQKGLAGGQETQYF
cdr3_nt: TGTGCCACCAGCAACCAAAAGGGACTAGCGGGAGGGCAAGAGACCCAGTACTTC

j_call: TRBJ2-7
d_call: TRBD2
v_call: TRBV19
clone_size: .
cdr3_aa: CASSMSGKLSYEQYF
cdr3_nt: TGTGCCAGTAGTATGAGCGGGAAGCTCTCCTACGAGCAGTACTTC

j_call: TRBJ2-3
d_call: TRBD2
v_call: TRBV28
clone_size: .
cdr3_aa: CASRPSGTDTQYF
cdr3_nt: TGTGCCAGCAGACCTAGCGGTACAGATACGCAGTATTTT

j_call: TRBJ1-2
d_call: .
v_call: TRBV19
clone_size: .
cdr3_aa: CASSIVAVIGQGPYGYTF
cdr3_nt: TGTGCCAGTAGTATAGTTGCGGTGATTGGGCAGGGCCCATATGGCTACACCTTC

j_call: TRBJ1-2
d_call: .
v_call: TRBV5-4
clone_size: .
cdr3_aa: CASSLGGEYGYTF
cdr3_nt: TGTGCCAGCAGCTTAGGCGGGGAATATGGCTACACCTTC

j_call: TRBJ1-1
d_call: .
v_call: TRBV7-9
clone_size: .
cdr3_aa: CATGNTEAFF
cdr3_nt: TGTGCCACCGGGAACACTGAAGCTTTCTTT

j_call: TRBJ2-5
d_call: .
v_call: TRBV5-1
clone_size: .
cdr3_aa: CASSSAGQETQYF
cdr3_nt: TGCGCCAGCAGCTCAGCGGGCCAAGAGACCCAGTACTTC

j_call: TRBJ1-5
d_call: .
v_call: TRBV12-3/TRBV12-4
clone_size: .
cdr3_aa: CASSLNENQPQHF
cdr3_nt: TGTGCCAGCAGTTTAAACGAGAATCAGCCCCAGCATTTT

j_call: TRBJ2-7
d_call: TRBD1
v_call: TRBV6-1
clone_size: .
cdr3_aa: CASSESGQGSYEQYF
cdr3_nt: TGTGCCAGCAGTGAATCGGGACAGGGGTCCTACGAGCAGTACTTC

j_call: TRBJ2-1
d_call: TRBD2
v_call: TRBV3-1/TRBV3-2
clone_size: .
cdr3_aa: CASSQGLAGGEQFF
cdr3_nt: TGTGCCAGCAGCCAGGGACTAGCGGGAGGTGAGCAGTTCTTC

j_call: TRBJ2-7
d_call: TRBD1
v_call: TRBV5-4
clone_size: .
cdr3_aa: CASSKQGISNEQYF
cdr3_nt: TGTGCCAGCAGCAAACAGGGGATAAGCAACGAGCAGTACTTC

j_call: TRBJ1-2
d_call: TRBD1
v_call: TRBV6-4
clone_size: .
cdr3_aa: CASSPGGWYYGYTF
cdr3_nt: TGTGCCAGCAGTCCAGGGGGCTGGTACTATGGCTACACCTTC

j_call: TRBJ2-5
d_call: TRBD2
v_call: TRBV29-1
clone_size: .
cdr3_aa: CSVGDYMETQYF
cdr3_nt: TGCAGCGTTGGGGACTACATGGAGACCCAGTACTTC

j_call: TRBJ2-1
d_call: TRBD2
v_call: TRBV9
clone_size: .
cdr3_aa: CASSPPGGNEQFF
cdr3_nt: TGTGCCAGCAGCCCCCCGGGGGGAAATGAGCAGTTCTTC

j_call: TRBJ2-7
d_call: TRBD1
v_call: TRBV5-6
clone_size: .
cdr3_aa: CASSPTGRYEQYF
cdr3_nt: TGTGCCAGCAGCCCGACAGGGCGATACGAGCAGTACTTC

j_call: TRBJ2-7
d_call: .
v_call: TRBV3-1/TRBV3-2
clone_size: few
cdr3_aa: CASSVRSVGYEQYF
cdr3_nt: TGTGCCAGCAGTGTTCGTAGCGTCGGCTACGAGCAGTACTTC

j_call: TRBJ2-7
d_call: TRBD1
v_call: TRBV11-1
clone_size: .
cdr3_aa: CASSLAGTGFKEQYF
cdr3_nt: TGTGCCAGCAGCTTAGCCGGGACAGGTTTTAAGGAGCAGTACTTC

j_call: TRBJ1-6
d_call: .
v_call: TRBV5-1
clone_size: few
cdr3_aa: CASGEGGSRYNSPLHF
cdr3_nt: TGCGCCAGCGGTGAGGGGGGGTCCCGGTATAATTCACCCCTCCACTTT

j_call: TRBJ2-3
d_call: TRBD2
v_call: TRBV6-2/TRBV6-3
clone_size: .
cdr3_aa: CASSYAAGGTDTQYF
cdr3_nt: TGTGCCAGCAGTTACGCAGCGGGAGGTACCGATACGCAGTATTTT

j_call: TRBJ2-2
d_call: TRBD1
v_call: TRBV19
clone_size: .
cdr3_aa: CASSIRSQGAGTGELFF
cdr3_nt: TGTGCCAGTAGTATTCGGTCGCAGGGGGCAGGAACCGGGGAGCTGTTTTTT

j_call: TRBJ2-3
d_call: .
v_call: TRBV14
clone_size: .
cdr3_aa: CASSQAGTQYF
cdr3_nt: TGTGCCAGCAGCCAAGCCGGGACGCAGTATTTT

j_call: TRBJ2-4
d_call: TRBD2
v_call: TRBV19
clone_size: .
cdr3_aa: CASSGLDRNIQYF
cdr3_nt: TGTGCCAGTAGCGGACTAGATCGGAACATTCAGTACTTC

j_call: TRBJ2-1
d_call: .
v_call: TRBV6-5
clone_size: .
cdr3_aa: CASRPGQIYNEQFF
cdr3_nt: TGTGCCAGCAGGCCGGGACAAATCTACAATGAGCAGTTCTTC